This T cell receptor (beta chain) appears in the sequencing data of a study of cytomegalovirus exposure and HLA in healthy donors. Points from the study as a whole: Accurate prediction of HLA-A and HLA-B alleles (for most subjects) was reportedly achieved from TCR beta sequences.

CDR3 length: 11 amino acids. The V gene lost 6 bases and the J gene lost 5 bases, with 8 bases spanning the gap. The germline gives CDR1 LGHNT, CDR2 FRNRAP. On this clone itself: Its target is not known.

The study ran its PCR with 60 Vbeta and 13 Jbeta primers. Sequenced by immunoSEQ multiplex PCR; TCRdb stores in-frame clones only, minus some. The sample carries roughly 200,000 clones, over 60% recorded once. The J gene is TRBJ2-7, the V gene TRBV12-5; D remains ambiguous. The receptor comes from a man in his forties in good health and CMV-seronegative. Sequencing used PBMCs. CDR3 bases: TGTGCTAGTGGCCTCCCCGACGAGCAGTACTTC. This encodes CASGLPDEQYF.